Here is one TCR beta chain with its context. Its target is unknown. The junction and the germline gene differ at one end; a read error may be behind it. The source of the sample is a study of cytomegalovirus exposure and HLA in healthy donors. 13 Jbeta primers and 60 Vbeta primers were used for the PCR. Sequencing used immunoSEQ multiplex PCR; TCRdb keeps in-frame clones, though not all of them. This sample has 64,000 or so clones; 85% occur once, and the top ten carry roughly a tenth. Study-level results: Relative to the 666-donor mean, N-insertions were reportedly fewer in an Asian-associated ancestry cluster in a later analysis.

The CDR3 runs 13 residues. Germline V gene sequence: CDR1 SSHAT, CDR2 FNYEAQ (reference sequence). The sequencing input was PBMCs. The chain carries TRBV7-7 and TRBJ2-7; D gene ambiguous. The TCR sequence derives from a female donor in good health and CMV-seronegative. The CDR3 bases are TGTGCTAGCAGCTCTCGTTGGAGCCACGAGCAGTACTTC. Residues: CASSSRWSHEQYF.